The 32 T cell receptor beta chains listed next were all sequenced from one sample in a study of vaccination and CD4 T cells after COVID-19. Stated treatment: 10-day PBMC culture with coronavirus spike peptide pools or control peptides (ViraFEST assay). Once obtained from cultured CD4+ T cells, the DNA was sequenced using the Oncomine TCR Beta short-read assay. TCRdb independently ran MiXCR on the PCR reads; one entry per CDR3 protein. The sample contains 15,000 to 20,000 distinct CDR3 sequences, approximately 49% of which appear only once. Their target antigens are unknown. The sample comprised CD4+ T cells from blood, cultured in vitro. The source of these receptors is a human donor who had recovered from COVID-19.

The chain is built from TRBV7-2 and TRBJ2-5, with D tentatively TRBD2 (6 bases). The CDR3 loop spans 15 amino acids. Germline CDR1 and CDR2: SGHTA and FQGNSA. V shed 1 base and J shed 3 bases, with 12 bases lying between them. CDR3 residues: CASSLGGTAEETQYF. The CDR3 region has the DNA TGTGCCAGCAGCTTAGGCGGGACCGCCGAAGAGACCCAGTACTTC.

The chain combines TRBV7-2 with TRBJ2-3, with 10 bases lining up with TRBD2. Germline V gives CDR1 SGHTA, CDR2 FQGNSA. Unmatched junction bases numbered 3, after V lost 1 base and J lost 2 bases. This CDR3 region has 16 residues. CDR3 residues: CASSLGTSGVTDTQYF. In nucleotides, the CDR3 is TGTGCCAGCAGCTTAGGGACTAGCGGAGTCACAGATACGCAGTATTTT.

In its sample, this clonotype was seen a few times. The chain joins TRBV7-2 to TRBJ1-2; D is uncertain. The CDR3 runs 13 residues. The germline V and J ends were trimmed by 3 bases and 8 bases, with 13 bases remaining between them. Looked up from germline, CDR1 is SGHTA and CDR2 is FQGNSA. CDR3 residues: CASSFRTSEGYTF. CDR3 DNA sequence: TGTGCCAGCAGCTTCCGGACGTCGGAAGGCTACACCTTC.

The gene calls are TRBV5-6 and TRBJ2-7, with D tentatively TRBD2 (6 bases). Germline-derived CDR1 and CDR2 are SGHDT and YYEEEE. Trimming took 1 base from V and 5 from J, leaving 19 bases between them. The CDR3 consists of 16 residues. The CDR3 sequence is CASSLFSQGGYHEQYF. The CDR3 bases are TGTGCCAGCAGCTTGTTTAGTCAGGGAGGTTACCACGAGCAGTACTTC.

The chain employs TRBV7-2 and TRBJ2-5; 7 bases match TRBD1. The CDR3 has 16 residues. Germline V CDR1 and CDR2: SGHTA, FQGNSA. After removal of 0 bases from V and 2 bases from J, the junction contained 6 bases not matched to a gene. The CDR3 DNA sequence: TGTGCCAGCAGCTTAGCGCCAGGCAGGGGGCAAGAGACCCAGTACTTC. The encoded protein is CASSLAPGRGQETQYF.

The chain carries TRBV7-6 and TRBJ2-1; TRBD1 is a possible D gene (5 bases). V was pared by 3 bases and J by 2 bases, with 11 bases between. The CDR3 has 15 amino acids. The germline V gene encodes CDR1 SGHVS and CDR2 FNYEAQ. The CDR3 DNA is TGTGCCAGCAGCTTCGCAGGGCTCCCCTACAATGAGCAGTTCTTC. This gives the protein CASSFAGLPYNEQFF.

This clonotype was recorded a few times. The J gene is TRBJ2-5, the V gene TRBV20-1; the D gene could be TRBD1 or TRBD2 (5 bases each). The CDR3 has 13 residues. Trimming shortened V by 3 bases and J by 0 bases, and 8 bases separated the two germline ends. Per germline, CDR1 DFQATT and CDR2 SNEGSKA (reference sequence). CDR3 nucleotide sequence: TGCAGTGCTAGCGGGGCGTACCAAGAGACCCAGTACTTC. Its translation is CSASGAYQETQYF.

The J gene is TRBJ1-2, the V gene TRBV20-1, with 9 bases aligning to TRBD1. The CDR3 has 15 residues. V lost 5 bases and J lost 5; bases outside the gene matches: 12. Germline V gene data show CDR1 as DFQATT and CDR2 as SNEGSKA (reference sequence). CDR3 protein: CSAPRTGAFSYGYTF. The DNA for the CDR3 is TGCAGTGCTCCGCGGACAGGGGCCTTCAGTTATGGCTACACCTTC.

This clonotype has more than one count but fewer than ten. This chain joins TRBV7-9 and TRBJ1-1; D remains ambiguous. CDR3 length: 12 residues. V lost 4 bases, J lost 3 bases, and 6 bases lay in between. CDR1 and CDR2 from the germline V gene are SEHNR and FQNEAQ (reference sequence). CDR3 nucleotide sequence: TGTGCCAGCAGCTCCCAGTACACTGAAGCTTTCTTT. It specifies CASSSQYTEAFF.

This rearrangement joins TRBV5-6 to TRBJ2-7; 7 positions match TRBD1. V was clipped by 5 bases and J by 6 bases; unmatched bases: 5. This CDR3 contains 12 residues. CDR1 and CDR2 from the germline V gene are SGHDT and YYEEEE. The CDR3 loop reads CASRTTGSEQYF. The DNA for the CDR3 is TGTGCCAGCAGGACGACAGGGTCCGAGCAGTACTTC.

For this clonotype: Mismatch with germline at one junction end may stem from a read error. The gene calls are TRBV7-7 and TRBJ1-2; D gene ambiguous. This CDR3 region has 14 residues. The germline V gene has CDR1 SSHAT and CDR2 FNYEAQ (reference sequence). The CDR3 DNA sequence: TGTGCTAGCAGTTCCCCGGTCGAGAAGAGCCGCTACACCTTC. Amino acid sequence: CASSSPVEKSRYTF.

This clonotype was counted only a few times. The genes are TRBV20-1 and TRBJ2-7; TRBD1 matches 9 bases. CDR1 and CDR2 (germline): DFQATT, SNEGSKA (reference sequence). The CDR3 totals 14 residues. Trimming removed 5 bases from V and 6 bases from J; junction bases left unmatched: 11. CDR3 protein: CSAGEDRGAPEQYF. The CDR3 DNA reads TGCAGTGCTGGGGAGGACAGGGGCGCCCCCGAGCAGTACTTC.

This chain links TRBV18 with TRBJ2-5, with D possibly TRBD2 on 5 matching bases. V was trimmed by 0 bases and J by 5 bases, leaving 7 bases between them. Germline CDR1 KGHSH, CDR2 LQKENI. The CDR3 is made up of 13 amino acids. The CDR3 nucleotides read TGTGCCAGCTCACCACCGAGCGGTGAGACCCAGTACTTC. Protein sequence: CASSPPSGETQYF.

The CDR3 coding sequence is TGTGCCAGCAGCGCCTCGGGGAGGGGGCTCAAGAAGCAGTACTTC. It codes for CASSASGRGLKKQYF. This sequence joins TRBV7-9 and TRBJ2-7, with D possibly being TRBD1 or TRBD2 (7 bases each). The length of the CDR3 is 15 residues. V lost 5 bases and J 8 bases, leaving 22 bases between the germline ends. Germline V gene data show CDR1 as SEHNR and CDR2 as FQNEAQ (reference sequence).

This clonotype appeared a few times. V gene TRBV18 combines with J gene TRBJ2-3, with a possible D match to TRBD1 (5 bases). CDR1 and CDR2 from the germline V gene are KGHSH and LQKENI. CDR3 length: 13 residues. V lost 4 bases, J lost 6 bases, and 11 bases lay in between. The CDR3 loop reads CASSLPAGDTQYF. As DNA, the CDR3 is TGTGCCAGCTCACTCCCAGCAGGGGATACGCAGTATTTT.

V gene TRBV10-3 combines with J gene TRBJ2-2; 7 bases fit TRBD1. Germline V gene lookup returns CDR1 ENHRY and CDR2 SYGVKD. The CDR3 sequence is 15 residues long. The J segment lost 2 bases and the V segment lost 5 bases, leaving 5 bases of the junction unmatched. CDR3: CAISPTGSNTGELFF. The DNA for the CDR3 is TGTGCCATCAGTCCGACAGGGAGCAACACCGGGGAGCTGTTTTTT.

This clonotype has only a few counts. V and J are TRBV7-9 and TRBJ2-7; 9 bases are a match to TRBD2. CDR1 SEHNR and CDR2 FQNEAQ come from the germline V gene (reference sequence). V shed 0 bases, J shed 1 base, and the junction held 1 base outside the gene matches. This CDR3 region has 15 residues. The CDR3 reads CASSLASGGSYEQYF. CDR3 coding DNA: TGTGCCAGCAGCTTAGCTAGCGGGGGTTCCTACGAGCAGTACTTC.

The chain combines TRBV27 with TRBJ1-2; 7 bases line up with TRBD1. From germline, CDR1 is MNHEY and CDR2 SMNVEV (reference sequence). There are 14 residues in the CDR3. Trimming cost V 3 bases and J 5 bases; bases outside gene matches: 6. The CDR3 loop reads CASSFSGQQYGYTF. CDR3 DNA sequence: TGTGCCAGCAGTTTTTCGGGACAGCAGTATGGCTACACCTTC.

V is TRBV28 and J is TRBJ1-3, with TRBD1 as a possible D gene (5 bases). CDR1 and CDR2 (germline): MDHEN, SYDVKM. V dropped 7 bases and J dropped 4 bases, with 17 bases sitting between them. This CDR3 has 15 residues. The CDR3 nucleotides are TGTGCCAGCACCGAAGGGGCCGCGGGAGGAAACACCATATATTTT. Translated, it gives CASTEGAAGGNTIYF.

This clonotype was observed a handful of times. The chain recombines TRBV6-1 with TRBJ2-1; D might be TRBD1 (5 bases). The germline gives CDR1 MNHNS, CDR2 SASEGT. V was trimmed by 7 bases and J by 9 bases, leaving 19 bases between them. The CDR3 loop spans 14 amino acids. CDR3 sequence: CASTGTGGRVEQFF. In nucleotides, the CDR3 is TGTGCCAGCACGGGCACAGGTGGCCGGGTTGAGCAGTTCTTC.

The chain joins TRBV30 to TRBJ1-1; TRBD1 is a possible D gene (5 bases). Looked up from germline, CDR1 is GTSNPN and CDR2 is SVGIG (reference sequence). CDR3 length equals 12 residues. The CDR3 DNA reads TGTGCTGCGCTGCGGGGCAACGGTGAAGCTTTCTTT. The encoded protein is CAALRGNGEAFF. Supplemented by reference TRBV30 and TRBJ1-1, the full variable domain reads SQTIHQWPATLVQPVGSPLSLECTVEGTSNPNLYWYRQAAGRGLQLLFYSVGIGQISSEVPQNLSASRPQDRQFILSSKKLLLSDSGFYLCAALRGNGEAFFGQGTRLTVV.

This clonotype was picked up one time. The chain has TRBV7-6 and TRBJ1-3; 7 bases are a match to TRBD1. The trim removed 4 bases at V and 0 bases at J, leaving 6 bases unmatched. CDR3 size: 16 residues. Per germline, CDR1 SGHVS and CDR2 FNYEAQ. Written as DNA, the CDR3 is TGTGCCAGCAGCTGGGGACAGAAGCTCTCTGGAAACACCATATATTTT. Protein: CASSWGQKLSGNTIYF.

The CDR3, as DNA: TGTGCCAGCAGTTACGAGAATGCAGATACGCAGTATTTT. Translated: CASSYENADTQYF. The rearrangement uses TRBV6-5 and TRBJ2-3; D call uncertain. Trimming stripped 2 bases from V and 4 bases from J, with 7 bases between. This CDR3 spans 13 amino acids. Germline V gene sequence: CDR1 MNHEY, CDR2 SVGAGI.

This chain connects TRBV20-1 to TRBJ2-3, with 8 bases matching TRBD1. CDR3 length equals 14 residues. Trimming at V came to 3 bases and at J to 2 bases, leaving 4 bases not matched to a gene. Germline lookup yields CDR1 DFQATT and CDR2 SNEGSKA (reference sequence). The CDR3 DNA reads TGCAGTGCTAGTTCCCAGGGGGCCACAGATACGCAGTATTTT. Its translation is CSASSQGATDTQYF.

The V and J genes are TRBV27 and TRBJ2-7, with D perhaps given as TRBD1 or TRBD2 (5 bases each). CDR3 size: 14 residues. V shed 3 bases and J shed 1 base, with 10 bases lying between them. Germline lookup yields CDR1 MNHEY and CDR2 SMNVEV (reference sequence). The CDR3 DNA is TGTGCCAGCAGTTTCTGGGGGAAGTCCTACGAGCAGTACTTC. Its translation: CASSFWGKSYEQYF.

The V call is TRBV2, the J call TRBJ2-7, with 7 positions matching TRBD2. CDR1 and CDR2 (germline): SNHLY, FYNNEI. V lost 8 bases to trimming and J lost 2 bases; unmatched junction nucleotides: 6. The CDR3 is made up of 13 amino acids. The CDR3 DNA is TGTGCCAGCGGGAGGGAGGGTACCTACGAGCAGTACTTC. Protein product: CASGREGTYEQYF.

The chain links TRBV9 to TRBJ2-3; 8 bases line up with TRBD2. V was pared by 0 bases and J by 9 bases, with 6 bases of the junction left unmatched. In germline, CDR1 is SGDLS, CDR2 YYNGEE. The CDR3 loop spans 14 amino acids. The CDR3 DNA reads TGTGCCAGCAGCGTAGACCCAGCGGGAGTGACGCAGTATTTT. It is translated as CASSVDPAGVTQYF.

J is TRBJ2-1 and V is TRBV10-3; D ambiguous. Germline CDR1 and CDR2: ENHRY and SYGVKD. The CDR3 loop spans 12 amino acids. Trimming cost V 3 bases and J 5 bases, with 5 bases left between them. CDR3: CAISDRNNEQFF. The CDR3 DNA reads as TGTGCCATCAGTGACCGCAACAATGAGCAGTTCTTC.

This chain links TRBV7-9 with TRBJ1-4; D might be TRBD1 (6 bases). Germline V gene sequence: CDR1 SEHNR, CDR2 FQNEAQ (reference sequence). V was pared by 7 bases and J by 8 bases, with 14 bases between. This CDR3 comprises 13 residues. The CDR3 DNA is TGTGCCAGCACTCACAGGGAATCAGAAAAACTGTTTTTT. It translates to CASTHRESEKLFF.

The rearrangement uses TRBV2 and TRBJ2-1, with D unclear. CDR3 length equals 16 residues. V lost 5 bases to trimming and J lost 3 bases, with 17 bases between them. Per germline, CDR1 SNHLY and CDR2 FYNNEI. CDR3 in amino acids: CASSKVRRPSYNEQFF. The CDR3 nucleotides are TGTGCCAGCAGTAAGGTACGCCGACCCAGCTACAATGAGCAGTTCTTC.

The rearrangement uses TRBV14 and TRBJ1-3; D is unclear. The CDR3 spans 14 residues. V lost 0 bases to trimming and J lost 0 bases, with 3 bases between them. Per the germline V gene, CDR1 is SGHDN and CDR2 is FVKESK. CDR3 DNA sequence: TGTGCCAGCAGCCAAGACATCTCTGGAAACACCATATATTTT. Translation: CASSQDISGNTIYF.

Only a few counts were recorded for this clonotype. The chain links TRBV7-2 to TRBJ1-1; D is ambiguous. Per germline, CDR1 SGHTA and CDR2 FQGNSA. V lost 5 bases to trimming and J lost 10 bases, with 11 bases between them. The CDR3 runs to 11 residues. In DNA form, the CDR3 reads TGTGCCAGCAGCCAGGCGGAGAGAGCTTTCTTT. This codes for CASSQAERAFF.